Listed here are 20 T cell receptor beta chains from one sample, sequenced in a study of identical twins. Each CDR3 protein gets one entry after TCRdb re-called the 5' RACE reads with MiXCR. The sample comprises roughly 470,000 distinct CDR3 sequences, around an eighth of which are singletons, and more than 0.8% rests with the top ten. The same data also went into a second study, on yellow fever vaccine responses in identical twins.

The sample taken for sequencing was CD4+ T cells sorted from blood. These receptors were obtained from a woman under 30 in good health.

This chain joins TRBV2 and TRBJ2-7; a possible D gene is TRBD2 (5 bases). From germline, CDR1 is SNHLY and CDR2 FYNNEI. Deletions cut 8 bases from V and 3 bases from J, with 23 bases between. The CDR3 is made up of 16 amino acids. The CDR3 loop reads CASQKVPKWESYEQYF. CDR3 sequence (DNA): TGTGCCAGCCAAAAAGTCCCGAAGTGGGAGAGCTACGAGCAGTACTTC.

J is TRBJ2-4 and V is TRBV7-2; the D gene is possibly TRBD1 (8 bases). CDR3 length: 15 amino acids. Trimming took 3 bases from V and 6 from J, leaving 15 bases between them. Germline CDR1 and CDR2: SGHTA and FQGNSA. DNA for the CDR3: TGTGCCAGCAGCTTCAGTACAGGGGGGGGAAACATTCAGTACTTC. It translates to CASSFSTGGGNIQYF.

This clonotype occurred many times. The genes are TRBV10-3 and TRBJ2-7; D is uncertain. V shed 3 bases and J shed 4 bases, with 16 bases lying between them. CDR3 length: 15 residues. In germline, CDR1 is ENHRY, CDR2 SYGVKD. The CDR3 region is CAISESRKLLYEQYF. In DNA, the CDR3 is TGTGCCATCAGTGAATCTAGGAAATTGCTTTACGAGCAGTACTTC.

This clonotype showed up many times. The chain is built from TRBV29-1 and TRBJ2-1; 16 bases map to TRBD2. V lost 6 bases and J lost 7; bases outside the gene matches: 6. This CDR3 is 15 amino acids long. Germline CDR1 is SQVTM and CDR2 is ANQGSEA. CDR3 nucleotide sequence: TGCAGCGTCGGGACTAGCGGGAGGGCGAGGAATGAGCAGTTCTTC. As protein: CSVGTSGRARNEQFF.

This clonotype has more than one count but fewer than ten. The genes are TRBV10-3 and TRBJ2-6, with TRBD2 identical over 8 bases. With 5 bases clipped from V and 0 bases from J, the junction kept 6 bases outside the gene matches. This CDR3 has 17 residues. Germline V gene data show CDR1 as ENHRY and CDR2 as SYGVKD. This CDR3 reads CAISKLAESSGANVLTF. The CDR3 DNA sequence: TGTGCCATCAGTAAACTAGCGGAGAGCTCTGGGGCCAACGTCCTGACTTTC.

There are a few counts of this clonotype. The rearrangement joins TRBV5-8 to TRBJ2-2, with TRBD1 matching 8 bases. The germline V gene has CDR1 SGHTS and CDR2 YDEGEE. CDR3 length equals 17 residues. Losses at the gene ends were 2 bases for V and 7 bases for J; bases not matched to a gene: 13. The CDR3: CASSLTLTGAFDGELFF. CDR3 sequence (DNA): TGTGCCAGCAGCTTAACTCTGACAGGGGCGTTTGACGGGGAGCTGTTTTTT.

The DNA of the CDR3 is TGTGCCAGCAGCGCCGGGGACAGGGAGTTTCAAGAGACCCAGTACTTC. Translating it yields CASSAGDREFQETQYF. This sequence joins TRBV7-9 and TRBJ2-5, with 9 bases matching TRBD1. V lost 5 bases and J lost 2; bases outside the gene matches: 9. The CDR3 runs 16 residues. CDR1 is SEHNR, CDR2 FQNEAQ, per germline (reference sequence).

V usage is TRBV5-6 and J usage is TRBJ2-5; D may correspond to TRBD1 or TRBD2 (6 bases each). V lost 4 bases and J lost 4, with 14 bases in between. CDR1 is SGHDT, CDR2 YYEEEE, per germline. This CDR3 is built from 14 residues. The CDR3 DNA reads as TGTGCCAGCAGCCCCGGGGGCAGGGGAGAGACCCAGTACTTC. Amino acids: CASSPGGRGETQYF.

The genes are TRBV12-5 and TRBJ2-1; weak D call: TRBD2 (5 bases). Germline CDR1 LGHNT, CDR2 FRNRAP. V was pared by 2 bases and J by 7 bases, with 12 bases between. CDR3 length: 14 amino acids. CDR3 bases: TGTGCTAGTGGTTTGAATTCTCCGGGAAATGAGCAGTTCTTC. Amino acid sequence: CASGLNSPGNEQFF. Full variable domain (outside the CDR3, taken from reference TRBV12-5 and TRBJ2-1): DARVTQTPRHKVTEMGQEVTMRCQPILGHNTVFWYRQTMMQGLELLAYFRNRAPLDDSGMPKDRFSAEMPDATLATLKIQPSEPRDSAVYFCASGLNSPGNEQFFGPGTRLTVL.

This clonotype has ten or more counts. The chain links TRBV11-2 to TRBJ2-3; D possibly corresponds to TRBD2 (6 bases). This CDR3 region has 16 residues. The germline V gene has CDR1 SGHAT and CDR2 FQNNGV. V shed 2 bases and J shed 5 bases, with 17 bases lying between them. Here the CDR3 reads CASSLRGLSQLDTQYF. The CDR3 DNA reads TGTGCCAGCAGCTTAAGGGGACTGTCGCAATTAGATACGCAGTATTTT.

This clonotype was seen a few times. The V call is TRBV7-9, the J call TRBJ2-7; D is undetermined. The ends were cut back, 6 bases at V and 2 bases at J, with 14 bases in the middle. This CDR3 comprises 14 residues. Germline loops: CDR1 SEHNR, CDR2 FQNEAQ (reference sequence). The CDR3 region is CASSTLILAYEQYF. CDR3 in DNA: TGTGCCAGCAGTACCCTAATCCTTGCCTACGAGCAGTACTTC.

This rearrangement joins TRBV6-4 to TRBJ1-1; maybe TRBD1 (5 bases). Germline V gene sequence: CDR1 MRHNA, CDR2 SNTAGT. The CDR3 length is 16 residues. Between the trimmed V and J ends, which lost 3 bases and 3 bases, there was a span of 17 bases. CDR3 nucleotides: TGTGCCAGCAGTGAGTATGGGGCCGGACTGTACACTGAAGCTTTCTTT. Translating gives CASSEYGAGLYTEAFF.

This clonotype was counted at least ten times. The chain links TRBV12-3 or TRBV12-4 to TRBJ1-5, with TRBD1 matching over 9 bases. The junction had 4 bases not matched to a gene; V was cut back by 4 bases and J by 9 bases. The CDR3 is 13 residues long. Written as DNA, the CDR3 is TGTGCCAGCAGTTCCGGGACAGGGCTGCCCCAGCATTTT. It translates to CASSSGTGLPQHF.

In regard to this clonotype: The junction and the germline gene differ at one end; a read error may be behind it. The chain has TRBV20-1 and TRBJ2-3; 10 bases align to TRBD1. The CDR3 is 15 amino acids. Germline CDR1 reads DFQATT; CDR2 reads SNEGSKA (reference sequence). CDR3: CCAAPGDRGTDTQYF. The CDR3 region has the DNA TGCTGTGCTGCCCCGGGGGACAGGGGAACAGATACGCAGTATTTT.

The chain uses TRBV7-2 and TRBJ1-2; maybe TRBD1 (6 bases). CDR1 is SGHTA and CDR2 is FQGNSA in the germline V gene. The CDR3 extends over 18 amino acids. V was clipped by 0 bases and J by 6 bases, with 23 bases between them. The CDR3 reads CASSLARLATGLTNGYTF. As DNA, the CDR3 is TGTGCCAGCAGCTTAGCGCGGCTTGCGACAGGATTAACTAATGGCTACACCTTC.

This clonotype appeared a few times. V gene TRBV5-1 combines with J gene TRBJ1-5; TRBD1 aligns across 7 bases. The CDR3 extends over 13 amino acids. V shed 8 bases and J 6 bases; nucleotides not matched to a gene: 8. Germline CDR1 is SGHRS and CDR2 is YFSETQ. The CDR3 coding sequence is TGCGCCAGATCAGGACAGGATACTCAGCCCCAGCATTTT. Its translation is CARSGQDTQPQHF. Based on the CDR3 plus reference TRBV5-1 and TRBJ1-5, the full variable domain is KAGVTQTPRYLIKTRGQQVTLSCSPISGHRSVSWYQQTPGQGLQFLFEYFSETQRNKGNFPGRFSGRQFSNSRSEMNVSTLELGDSALYLCARSGQDTQPQHFGDGTRLSIL.

This chain connects TRBV5-1 to TRBJ1-2; 8 bases fit TRBD1. The trim removed 4 bases at V and 3 bases at J, leaving 5 bases unmatched. The V gene's germline CDR1 is SGHRS and CDR2 YFSETQ. The CDR3 totals 14 residues. The CDR3 reads CASSVGQAYYGYTF. The CDR3 DNA reads TGCGCCAGCAGCGTGGGACAGGCCTACTATGGCTACACCTTC.

This clonotype showed up just a few times. The CDR3 loop reads CATSTKTASVHGYTF. The CDR3 DNA is TGTGCCACCAGCACCAAGACAGCATCTGTCCATGGCTACACCTTC. The chain is built from TRBV15 and TRBJ1-2; TRBD1 is a possible D gene (5 bases). Trimming left V 4 bases short and J 6 bases short, with 18 bases between. CDR3 length: 15 amino acids. Germline V gene lookup returns CDR1 LNHNV and CDR2 YYDKDF (reference sequence).

This chain joins TRBV9 and TRBJ2-3; D gene ambiguous. Looked up from germline, CDR1 is SGDLS and CDR2 is YYNGEE. The CDR3 spans 12 residues. The V gene lost 4 bases and the J gene lost 11 bases, with 14 bases spanning the gap. The CDR3 coding sequence is TGTGCCAGCAGCACCTTCAACGGAGTGCAGTATTTT. Protein: CASSTFNGVQYF. Full variable domain (outside the CDR3, taken from reference TRBV9 and TRBJ2-3): DSGVTQTPKHLITATGQRVTLRCSPRSGDLSVYWYQQSLDQGLQFLIQYYNGEERAKGNILERFSAQQFPDLHSELNLSSLELGDSALYFCASSTFNGVQYFGPGTRLTVL.

CDR3: CASSLRLAGGPADTQYF. DNA of the CDR3: TGTGCCAGCAGCCTAAGACTAGCGGGGGGGCCCGCGGATACGCAGTATTTT. The chain carries TRBV5-4 and TRBJ2-3; 14 nucleotides match TRBD2. Trimming at V came to 4 bases and at J to 6 bases, leaving 10 bases not matched to a gene. The CDR3 runs 17 residues. Germline V gene sequence: CDR1 SGHNT, CDR2 YYREEE (reference sequence).